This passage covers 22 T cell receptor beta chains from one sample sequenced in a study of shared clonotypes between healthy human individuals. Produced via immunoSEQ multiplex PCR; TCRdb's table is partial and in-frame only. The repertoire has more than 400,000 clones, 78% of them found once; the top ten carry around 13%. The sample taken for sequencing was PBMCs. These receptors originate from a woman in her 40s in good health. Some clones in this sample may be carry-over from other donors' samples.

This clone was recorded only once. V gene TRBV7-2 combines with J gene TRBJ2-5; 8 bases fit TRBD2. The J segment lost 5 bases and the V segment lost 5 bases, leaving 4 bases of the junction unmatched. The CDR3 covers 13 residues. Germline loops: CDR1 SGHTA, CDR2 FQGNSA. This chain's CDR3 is CASSLSGSETQYF. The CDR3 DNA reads TGTGCCAGCAGCCTCAGCGGGAGTGAGACCCAGTACTTC.

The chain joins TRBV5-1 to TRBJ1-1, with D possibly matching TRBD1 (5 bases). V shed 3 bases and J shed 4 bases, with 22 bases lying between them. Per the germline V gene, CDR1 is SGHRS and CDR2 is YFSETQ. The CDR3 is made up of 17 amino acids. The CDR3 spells CASSSPPSTARTTEAFF. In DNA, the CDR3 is TGCGCCAGCAGCTCCCCTCCCTCGACAGCGAGGACCACTGAAGCTTTCTTT.

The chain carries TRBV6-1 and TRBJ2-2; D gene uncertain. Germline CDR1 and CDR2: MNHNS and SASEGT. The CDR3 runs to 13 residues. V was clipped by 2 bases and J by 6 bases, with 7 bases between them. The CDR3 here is CASSETFPGELFF. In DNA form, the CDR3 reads TGTGCCAGCAGTGAAACATTTCCCGGGGAGCTGTTTTTT.

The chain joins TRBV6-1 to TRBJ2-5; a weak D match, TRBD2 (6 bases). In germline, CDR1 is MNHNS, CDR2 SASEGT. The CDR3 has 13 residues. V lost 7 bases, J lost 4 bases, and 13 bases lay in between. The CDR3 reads CASTGLARETQYF. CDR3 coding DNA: TGTGCCAGCACCGGGCTAGCGAGAGAGACCCAGTACTTC.

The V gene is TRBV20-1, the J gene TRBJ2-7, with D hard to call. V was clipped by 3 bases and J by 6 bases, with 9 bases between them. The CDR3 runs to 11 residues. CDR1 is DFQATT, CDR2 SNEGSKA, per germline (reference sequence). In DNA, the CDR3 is TGCAGTGCTAGCGCAGCGCTCGAGCAGTACTTC. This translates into CSASAALEQYF.

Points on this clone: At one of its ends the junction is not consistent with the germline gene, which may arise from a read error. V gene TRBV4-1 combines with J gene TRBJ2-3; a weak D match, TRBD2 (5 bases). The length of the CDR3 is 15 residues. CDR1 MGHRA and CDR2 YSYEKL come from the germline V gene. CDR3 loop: CASTQTGVGADTQYF. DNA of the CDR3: TGCGCCAGCACCCAAACCGGGGTGGGCGCAGATACGCAGTATTTT.

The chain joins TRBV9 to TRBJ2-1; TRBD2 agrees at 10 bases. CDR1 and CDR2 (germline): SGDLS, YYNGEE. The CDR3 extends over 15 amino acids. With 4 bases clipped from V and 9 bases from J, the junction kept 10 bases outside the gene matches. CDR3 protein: CASSQRAGGPGEQFF. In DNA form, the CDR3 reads TGTGCCAGCAGCCAGAGAGCGGGAGGGCCCGGTGAGCAGTTCTTC.

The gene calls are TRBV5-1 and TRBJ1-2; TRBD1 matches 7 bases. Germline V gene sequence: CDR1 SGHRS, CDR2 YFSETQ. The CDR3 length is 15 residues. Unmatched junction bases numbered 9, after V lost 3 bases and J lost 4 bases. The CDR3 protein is CASSSQGGKAYGYTF. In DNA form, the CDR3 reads TGCGCCAGCAGCTCTCAGGGGGGGAAGGCCTATGGCTACACCTTC.

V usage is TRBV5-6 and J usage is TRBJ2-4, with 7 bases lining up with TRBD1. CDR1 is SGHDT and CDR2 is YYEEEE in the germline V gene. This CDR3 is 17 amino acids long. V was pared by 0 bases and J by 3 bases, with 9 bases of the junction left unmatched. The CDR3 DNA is TGTGCCAGCAGCTTGGTGGGGCTAGGGGGCCGCAAAAACATTCAGTACTTC. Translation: CASSLVGLGGRKNIQYF.

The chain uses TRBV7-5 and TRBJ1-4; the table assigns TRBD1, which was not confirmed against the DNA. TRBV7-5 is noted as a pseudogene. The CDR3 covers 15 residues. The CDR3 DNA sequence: TGTGTCAGAAGCTTATTCGACAGAAGAAATGAAAAACTGTTTTTT. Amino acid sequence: CVRSLFDRRNEKLFF.

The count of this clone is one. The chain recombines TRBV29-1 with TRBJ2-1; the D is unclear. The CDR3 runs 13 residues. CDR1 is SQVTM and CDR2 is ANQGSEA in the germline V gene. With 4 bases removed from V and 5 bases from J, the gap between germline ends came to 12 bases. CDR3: CSVALGTDNEQFF. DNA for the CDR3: TGCAGCGTTGCCCTTGGAACCGACAATGAGCAGTTCTTC.

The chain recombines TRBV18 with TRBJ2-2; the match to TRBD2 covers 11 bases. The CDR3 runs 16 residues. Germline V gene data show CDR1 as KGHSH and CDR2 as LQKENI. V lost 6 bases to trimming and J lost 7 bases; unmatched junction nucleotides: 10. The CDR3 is CASSPTSGSYGGELFF. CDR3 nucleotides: TGTGCCAGCTCGCCCACTAGCGGGAGTTACGGCGGGGAGCTGTTTTTT.

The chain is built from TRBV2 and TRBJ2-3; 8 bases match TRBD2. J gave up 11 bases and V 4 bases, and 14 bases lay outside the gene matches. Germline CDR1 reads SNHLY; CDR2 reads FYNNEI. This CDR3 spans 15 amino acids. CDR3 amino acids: CASSVNSGTSGGQYF. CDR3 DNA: TGTGCCAGCAGTGTTAATAGCGGGACCTCAGGAGGGCAGTATTTT.

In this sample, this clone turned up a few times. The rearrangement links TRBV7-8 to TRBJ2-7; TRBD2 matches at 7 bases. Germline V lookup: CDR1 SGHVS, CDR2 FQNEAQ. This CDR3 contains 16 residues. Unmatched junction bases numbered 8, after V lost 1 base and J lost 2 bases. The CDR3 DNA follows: TGTGCCAGCAGCTTAGATGTGGGGACTAACACCTACGAGCAGTACTTC. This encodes CASSLDVGTNTYEQYF. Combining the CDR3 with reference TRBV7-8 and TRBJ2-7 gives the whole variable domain GAGVSQSPRYKVAKRGQDVALRCDPISGHVSLFWYQQALGQGPEFLTYFQNEAQLDKSGLPSDRFFAERPEGSVSTLKIQRTQQEDSAVYLCASSLDVGTNTYEQYFGPGTRLTVT.

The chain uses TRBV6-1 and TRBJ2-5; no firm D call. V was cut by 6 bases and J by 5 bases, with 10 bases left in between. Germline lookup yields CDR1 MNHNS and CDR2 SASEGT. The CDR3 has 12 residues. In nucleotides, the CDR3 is TGTGCCAGCAGCCGAGCTTTGGAGACCCAGTACTTC. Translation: CASSRALETQYF.

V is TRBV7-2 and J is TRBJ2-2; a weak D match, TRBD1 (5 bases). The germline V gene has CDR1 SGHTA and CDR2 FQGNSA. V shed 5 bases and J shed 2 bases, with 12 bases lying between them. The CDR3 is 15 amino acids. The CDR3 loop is CASSPWTLNTGELFF. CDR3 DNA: TGTGCCAGCAGCCCCTGGACACTAAACACCGGGGAGCTGTTTTTT.

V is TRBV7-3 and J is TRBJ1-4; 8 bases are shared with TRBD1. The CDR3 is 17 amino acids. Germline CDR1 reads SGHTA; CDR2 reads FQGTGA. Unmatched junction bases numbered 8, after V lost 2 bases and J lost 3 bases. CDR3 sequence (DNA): TGTGCCAGCAGCTTATGGCAGGGGGCTGGGGCTAATGAAAAACTGTTTTTT. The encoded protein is CASSLWQGAGANEKLFF.

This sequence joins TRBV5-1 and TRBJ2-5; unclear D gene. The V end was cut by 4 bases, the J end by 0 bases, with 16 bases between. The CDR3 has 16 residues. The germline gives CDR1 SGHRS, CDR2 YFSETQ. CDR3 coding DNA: TGCGCCAGCAGCCCTGGAGTTGACTGGTACCAAGAGACCCAGTACTTC. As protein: CASSPGVDWYQETQYF.

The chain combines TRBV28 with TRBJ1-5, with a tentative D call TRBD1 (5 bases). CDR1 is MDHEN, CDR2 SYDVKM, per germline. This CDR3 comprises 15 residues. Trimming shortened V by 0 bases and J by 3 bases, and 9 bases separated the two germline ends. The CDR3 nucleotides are TGTGCCAGCAGTTTATGGGGGGACTACAATCAGCCCCAGCATTTT. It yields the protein CASSLWGDYNQPQHF.

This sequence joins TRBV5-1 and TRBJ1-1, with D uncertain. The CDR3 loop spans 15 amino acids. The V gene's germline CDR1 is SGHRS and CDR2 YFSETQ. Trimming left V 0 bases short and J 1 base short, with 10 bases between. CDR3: CASSLERAGNTEAFF. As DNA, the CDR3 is TGCGCCAGCAGCTTGGAGCGGGCAGGGAACACTGAAGCTTTCTTT.

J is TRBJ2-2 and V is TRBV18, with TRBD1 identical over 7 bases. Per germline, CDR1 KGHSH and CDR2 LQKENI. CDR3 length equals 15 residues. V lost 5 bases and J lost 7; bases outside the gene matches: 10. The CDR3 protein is CASSTGQNTFGELFF. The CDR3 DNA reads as TGTGCCAGCTCAACGGGACAGAACACATTCGGGGAGCTGTTTTTT. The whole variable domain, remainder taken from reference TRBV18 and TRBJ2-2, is NAGVMQNPRHLVRRRGQEARLRCSPMKGHSHVYWYRQLPEEGLKFMVYLQKENIIDESGMPKERFSAEFPKEGPSILRIQQVVRGDSAAYFCASSTGQNTFGELFFGEGSRLTVL.

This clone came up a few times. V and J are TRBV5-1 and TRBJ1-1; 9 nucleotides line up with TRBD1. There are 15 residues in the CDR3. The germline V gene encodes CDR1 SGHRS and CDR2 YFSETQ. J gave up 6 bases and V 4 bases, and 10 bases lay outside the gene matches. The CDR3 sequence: CASSPQTGGWAEAFF. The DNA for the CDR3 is TGCGCCAGCAGCCCCCAGACAGGGGGTTGGGCTGAAGCTTTCTTT.